The 22 T cell receptor beta chains in this list originate from one sample, sequenced in a study of T cell changes during pregnancy in multiple sclerosis (dated by TCRdb to between 2018 and 2021). Library generation was performed with the immunoSEQ multiplex PCR assay. Entries here come from immuneACCESS through TCRdb and include only in-frame sequences with V and J called. Some clones fail to appear in such tables; in the studies checked, an unresolved V gene covers under half of the shortfall, and the cause of the remainder is unknown. For this sample there are approximately 79,000 clones; 90% to 95% appear just once. The ten largest clones capture around 0.22% of the sample. Sample: CD4+ T cells from peripheral blood mononuclear cells, taken before pregnancy. These receptors were collected from a female donor with multiple sclerosis, enrolled in a pregnancy study.

J is TRBJ1-6 and V is TRBV14; weak D call: TRBD1 (6 bases). This CDR3 is 17 amino acids long. Germline assignment: CDR1 SGHDN and CDR2 FVKESK. V was clipped by 3 bases and J by 4 bases, with 16 bases between them. In DNA, the CDR3 is TGTGCCAGCAGCCACGGTCCCGGGACATTTTATAATTCACCCCTCCACTTT. This gives the protein CASSHGPGTFYNSPLHF.

The V and J genes are TRBV7-9 and TRBJ2-5, with a tentative D call TRBD2 (6 bases). Deletions cut 3 bases from V and 5 bases from J, with 13 bases between. Germline V gene data show CDR1 as SEHNR and CDR2 as FQNEAQ (reference sequence). The CDR3 contains 14 residues. The CDR3 nucleotides are TGTGCCAGCAGCTTTACTAGCCTGGTGGAGACCCAGTACTTC. Protein sequence: CASSFTSLVETQYF.

The CDR3: CASSPPWQGSYGYTF. The CDR3 coding sequence is TGTGCCAGCAGCCCACCTTGGCAGGGGAGCTATGGCTACACCTTC. J is TRBJ1-2 and V is TRBV5-6; possibly TRBD1 for D (6 bases). V gave up 4 bases and J gave up 4 bases, with 17 bases separating them. Looked up from germline, CDR1 is SGHDT and CDR2 is YYEEEE. This CDR3 is 15 amino acids long.

V usage is TRBV4-1 and J usage is TRBJ2-1; possibly TRBD1 for D (7 bases). Looked up from germline, CDR1 is MGHRA and CDR2 is YSYEKL. V was pared by 1 base and J by 3 bases, with 13 bases between. This CDR3 is built from 16 residues. The CDR3 here is CASSQGGDRFYNEQFF. The CDR3 DNA is TGCGCCAGCAGCCAAGGCGGGGACAGATTCTACAATGAGCAGTTCTTC.

The rearrangement uses TRBV9 and TRBJ1-3, with 8 bases lining up with TRBD1. CDR1 is SGDLS, CDR2 YYNGEE, per germline. Trimming cost V 3 bases and J 3 bases; bases outside gene matches: 2. CDR3 length: 14 amino acids. CDR3 in DNA: TGTGCCAGCAGCGGGACAGGGAATGGAAACACCATATATTTT. Amino acid sequence: CASSGTGNGNTIYF. Based on the CDR3 plus reference TRBV9 and TRBJ1-3, the full variable domain is DSGVTQTPKHLITATGQRVTLRCSPRSGDLSVYWYQQSLDQGLQFLIQYYNGEERAKGNILERFSAQQFPDLHSELNLSSLELGDSALYFCASSGTGNGNTIYFGEGSWLTVV.

The rearrangement links TRBV5-5 to TRBJ1-4; D uncertain. Trimming took 0 bases from V and 3 from J, leaving 6 bases between them. The CDR3 runs to 14 residues. Germline V gives CDR1 SGHKS, CDR2 YYEKEE (reference sequence). The chain's CDR3 is CASSLVAANEKLFF. As DNA, the CDR3 is TGTGCCAGCAGCTTGGTCGCAGCTAATGAAAAACTGTTTTTT.

The CDR3 DNA follows: TGTGCCAGCAGTTACGTTTCAGGGGCCAACGTCCTGACTTTC. It specifies CASSYVSGANVLTF. The chain employs TRBV6-5 and TRBJ2-6; no definite D call. The V gene's germline CDR1 is MNHEY and CDR2 SVGAGI. Trimming stripped 2 bases from V and 4 bases from J, with 6 bases between. The CDR3 has 14 amino acids.

The chain combines TRBV2 with TRBJ1-5, with a possible D match to TRBD1 (6 bases). V gave up 4 bases and J gave up 3 bases, with 10 bases separating them. The CDR3 has 14 residues. Germline lookup yields CDR1 SNHLY and CDR2 FYNNEI. CDR3 loop: CASSGQAPNQPQHF. The CDR3 DNA is TGTGCCAGCAGTGGACAGGCTCCCAATCAGCCCCAGCATTTT.

The V gene is TRBV5-3, the J gene TRBJ1-2; possible D gene TRBD1, 5 bases. TRBV5-3 is identified as an open reading frame with a role that is uncertain. The CDR3 covers 16 residues. Trimming pared 1 base from V and 4 bases from J, leaving 17 bases between. Written as DNA, the CDR3 is TGTGCCAGAAGCTTGAGTGGGTCGCGGGGCAGCTATGGCTACACCTTC. As protein: CARSLSGSRGSYGYTF.

The rearrangement joins TRBV5-1 to TRBJ2-3, with a tentative D call TRBD2 (6 bases). The V gene lost 6 bases and the J gene lost 2 bases, with 13 bases spanning the gap. Germline V gene lookup returns CDR1 SGHRS and CDR2 YFSETQ. The CDR3 is 14 amino acids. The CDR3 DNA follows: TGCGCCAGCACCCCTGAGCGGGCCACAGATACGCAGTATTTT. Encoded protein: CASTPERATDTQYF.

J is TRBJ2-1 and V is TRBV7-9, with D perhaps matching TRBD1 (6 bases). The V gene's germline CDR1 is SEHNR and CDR2 FQNEAQ (reference sequence). Between the trimmed V and J ends, which lost 1 base and 8 bases, there was a span of 15 bases. This CDR3 has 15 residues. The DNA of the CDR3 is TGTGCCAGCAGCTTAGGGCCAGGGGAATATGATGAGCAGTTCTTC. It specifies CASSLGPGEYDEQFF.

V is TRBV5-4 and J is TRBJ2-7, with a weak D call TRBD1 (5 bases). Trimming took off 4 bases at V and 1 base at J, with 12 bases between the two ends. The CDR3 sequence is 14 residues long. The V gene's germline CDR1 is SGHNT and CDR2 YYREEE (reference sequence). This CDR3 is CASSPDSYSYEQYF. CDR3 nucleotides: TGTGCCAGCAGCCCCGACAGCTATTCCTACGAGCAGTACTTC.

The chain carries TRBV5-1 and TRBJ2-7; 7 positions agree with TRBD2. Looked up from germline, CDR1 is SGHRS and CDR2 is YFSETQ. The CDR3 is 17 residues long. V shed 5 bases and J 2 bases; nucleotides not matched to a gene: 16. The chain's CDR3 is CASRAHLLGEGTYEQYF. For the CDR3, the DNA is TGCGCCAGCAGGGCCCACCTTTTGGGGGAGGGGACCTACGAGCAGTACTTC.

This chain uses TRBV30 with TRBJ2-2; TRBD1 might be the D (6 bases). The CDR3 spans 15 residues. From germline, CDR1 is GTSNPN and CDR2 SVGIG (reference sequence). V was pared by 0 bases and J by 3 bases, with 11 bases between. CDR3 in DNA: TGTGCCTGGAGTGTTCTCCAGGGGCACACCGGGGAGCTGTTTTTT. This gives the protein CAWSVLQGHTGELFF.

The CDR3 DNA follows: TGTGCCAGCAGCGCTTACAGGGCTTCGGGTGAAAAACTGTTTTTT. Protein sequence: CASSAYRASGEKLFF. This sequence joins TRBV7-6 and TRBJ1-4; D possibly corresponds to TRBD1 (6 bases). Germline V gene sequence: CDR1 SGHVS, CDR2 FNYEAQ. The V and J ends lost 5 bases and 7 bases respectively, with 17 bases between them. The CDR3 is made up of 15 amino acids.

The chain joins TRBV6-1 to TRBJ2-5; possibly TRBD2 for D (6 bases). The V end lost 6 bases, the J end lost 5 bases, and 13 bases lay between the germline ends. This CDR3 comprises 13 residues. Germline loops: CDR1 MNHNS, CDR2 SASEGT. The DNA for the CDR3 is TGTGCCAGCAGGCCCAGTGGGGGGGAGACCCAGTACTTC. Protein sequence: CASRPSGGETQYF.

The chain joins TRBV6-1 to TRBJ1-3, with TRBD1 matching 8 bases. Germline-derived CDR1 and CDR2 are MNHNS and SASEGT. This CDR3 is 13 amino acids long. Trimming took 7 bases from V and 2 from J; bases not matched to a gene: 1. The CDR3 loop reads CASKDRAGNTIYF. CDR3 DNA: TGTGCCAGCAAGGACAGGGCTGGAAACACCATATATTTT.

The gene calls are TRBV10-3 and TRBJ2-7, with a weak D call TRBD2 (6 bases). The CDR3 contains 13 residues. V was shortened by 11 bases and J by 0 bases, with 14 bases between the two germline ends. CDR1 is ENHRY, CDR2 SYGVKD, per germline. This chain's CDR3 is CAYGNGSSYEQYF. DNA for the CDR3: TGTGCCTACGGGAACGGGAGCTCCTACGAGCAGTACTTC.

The chain combines TRBV6-1 with TRBJ1-2; 8 bases fit TRBD1. With V trimmed by 5 bases and J by 2 bases, 1 base remained unmatched. CDR3 length: 13 amino acids. Germline CDR1 reads MNHNS; CDR2 reads SASEGT. The CDR3: CASSHRGNYGYTF. The CDR3 region has the DNA TGTGCCAGCAGTCACAGGGGGAACTATGGCTACACCTTC.

V and J are TRBV9 and TRBJ1-6; unclear D gene. CDR1 and CDR2 from the germline V gene are SGDLS and YYNGEE. Trimming took 0 bases from V and 7 from J, leaving 8 bases between them. CDR3 size: 14 residues. In DNA, the CDR3 is TGTGCCAGCAGCGTAGGCCCCGAGAATTCACCCCTCCACTTT. It specifies CASSVGPENSPLHF.

The rearrangement links TRBV5-3 to TRBJ1-1; TRBD1 matches 7 bases. TRBV5-3 is assigned to the ORF class and has an uncertain function. The V and J ends lost 1 base and 1 base, in that order; junction bases with no gene match: 4. There are 15 residues in the CDR3. As DNA, the CDR3 is TGTGCCAGAAGCTTGACTCGGGACAGGAACACTGAAGCTTTCTTT. Translated, it gives CARSLTRDRNTEAFF.

The chain recombines TRBV7-3 with TRBJ2-3; TRBD2 matches 10 bases. The germline CDR1 and CDR2 sequences are SGHTA and FQGTGA. The CDR3 contains 19 residues. The junction had 9 bases not matched to a gene; V was cut back by 0 bases and J by 0 bases. The CDR3 region has the DNA TGTGCCAGCAGCTTAACGGGAGCTAGCGGGGGAACTAGCACAGATACGCAGTATTTT. It is translated as CASSLTGASGGTSTDTQYF.